This T cell receptor (beta chain) emerged from a study of cytomegalovirus exposure and HLA in healthy donors. Study results and limitations: A later analysis reported that several of the most significant clusters appeared to be linked to common viral pathogens, among them Epstein-Barr virus.

The CDR3 sequence is 12 residues long. Germline V gene lookup returns CDR1 MNHEY and CDR2 SMNVEV (reference sequence). V was shortened by 8 bases and J by 5 bases, with 11 bases between the two germline ends. This PCR relied on a set of 60 Vbeta primers and 13 Jbeta primers. Sequenced by immunoSEQ multiplex PCR; TCRdb stores in-frame clones only, minus some. This sample has about 150,000 clones, with roughly 77% found just once. With regard to this clone: Its antigen is currently unknown.

The chain couples TRBV27 to TRBJ2-3; D may be TRBD2 (6 bases). The receptor was derived from a man younger than 40 in good health and CMV-seropositive. Sequencing used PBMCs. Here the CDR3 DNA reads TGTGCCAGCGGGGGACTGGAAGATACGCAGTATTTT. Translated: CASGGLEDTQYF.